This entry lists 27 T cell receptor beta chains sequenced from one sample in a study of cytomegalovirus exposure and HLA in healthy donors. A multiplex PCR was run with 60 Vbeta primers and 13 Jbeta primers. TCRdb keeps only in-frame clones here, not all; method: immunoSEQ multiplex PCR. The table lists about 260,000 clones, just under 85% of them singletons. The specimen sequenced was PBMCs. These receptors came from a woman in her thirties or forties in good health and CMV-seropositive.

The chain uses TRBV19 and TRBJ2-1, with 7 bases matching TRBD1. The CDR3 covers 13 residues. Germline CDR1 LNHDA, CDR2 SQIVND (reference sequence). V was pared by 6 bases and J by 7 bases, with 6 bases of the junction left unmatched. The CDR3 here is CASSGAGGNEQFF. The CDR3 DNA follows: TGTGCCAGTAGCGGGGCAGGGGGTAATGAGCAGTTCTTC.

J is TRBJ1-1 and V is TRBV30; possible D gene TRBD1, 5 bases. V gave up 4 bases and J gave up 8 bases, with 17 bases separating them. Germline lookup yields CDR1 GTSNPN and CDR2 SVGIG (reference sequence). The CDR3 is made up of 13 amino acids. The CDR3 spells CAWKGGDGEEAFF. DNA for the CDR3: TGTGCCTGGAAAGGAGGGGACGGTGAAGAAGCTTTCTTT.

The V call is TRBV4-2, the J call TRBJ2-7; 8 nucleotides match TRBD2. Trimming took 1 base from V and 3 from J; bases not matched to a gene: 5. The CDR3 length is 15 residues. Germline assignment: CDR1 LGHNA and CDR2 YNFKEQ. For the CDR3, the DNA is TGTGCCAGCAGCCAAGGGCTAGCGGGCAACTACGAGCAGTACTTC. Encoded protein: CASSQGLAGNYEQYF.

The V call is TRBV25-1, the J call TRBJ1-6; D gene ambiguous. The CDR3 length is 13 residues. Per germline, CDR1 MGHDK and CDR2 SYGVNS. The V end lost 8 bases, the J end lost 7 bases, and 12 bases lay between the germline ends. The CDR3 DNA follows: TGTGCCAGCTCCCCTCGGGGAAATTCACCCCTCCACTTT. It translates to CASSPRGNSPLHF.

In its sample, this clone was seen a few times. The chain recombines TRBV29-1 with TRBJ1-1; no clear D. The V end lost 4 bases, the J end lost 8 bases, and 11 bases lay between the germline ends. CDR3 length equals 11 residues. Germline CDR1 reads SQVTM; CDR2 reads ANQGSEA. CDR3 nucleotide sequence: TGCAGCGTTGTTTTAGCCGCGGAAGCTTTCTTT. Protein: CSVVLAAEAFF. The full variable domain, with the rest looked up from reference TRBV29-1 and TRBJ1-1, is SAVISQKPSRDICQRGTSLTIQCQVDSQVTMMFWYRQQPGQSLTLIATANQGSEATYESGFVIDKFPISRPNLTFSTLTVSNMSPEDSSIYLCSVVLAAEAFFGQGTRLTVV.

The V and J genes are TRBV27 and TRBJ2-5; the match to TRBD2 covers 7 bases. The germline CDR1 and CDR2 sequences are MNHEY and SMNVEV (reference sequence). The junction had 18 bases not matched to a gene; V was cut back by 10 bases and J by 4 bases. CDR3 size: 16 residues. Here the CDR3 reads CATGSWGGGPPETQYF. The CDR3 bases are TGTGCCACCGGTAGTTGGGGGGGAGGGCCTCCAGAGACCCAGTACTTC.

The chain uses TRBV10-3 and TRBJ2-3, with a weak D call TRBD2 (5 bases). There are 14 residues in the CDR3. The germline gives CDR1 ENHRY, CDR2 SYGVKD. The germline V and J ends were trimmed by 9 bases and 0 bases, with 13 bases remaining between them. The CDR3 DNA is TGTGCCATTAGTAGCGTTTCTAGCACAGATACGCAGTATTTT. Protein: CAISSVSSTDTQYF.

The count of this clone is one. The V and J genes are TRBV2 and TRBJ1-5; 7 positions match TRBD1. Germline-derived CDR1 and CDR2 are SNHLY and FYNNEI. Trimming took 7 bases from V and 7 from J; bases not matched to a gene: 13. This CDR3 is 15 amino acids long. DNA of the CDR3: TGTGCCAGCATGAGGGACAGCATAGTCGGGCAGCCCCAGCATTTT. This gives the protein CASMRDSIVGQPQHF.

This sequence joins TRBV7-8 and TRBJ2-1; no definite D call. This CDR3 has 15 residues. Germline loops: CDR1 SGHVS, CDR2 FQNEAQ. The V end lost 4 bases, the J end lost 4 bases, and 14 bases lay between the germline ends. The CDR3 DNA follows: TGTGCCAGCAGCTACACGGCAGGTCGGTACAATGAGCAGTTCTTC. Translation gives CASSYTAGRYNEQFF.

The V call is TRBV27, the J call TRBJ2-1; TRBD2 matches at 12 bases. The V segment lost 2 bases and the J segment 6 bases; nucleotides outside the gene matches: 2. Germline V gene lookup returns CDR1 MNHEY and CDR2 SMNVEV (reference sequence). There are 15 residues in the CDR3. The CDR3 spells CASSLGLAGINEQFF. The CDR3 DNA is TGTGCCAGCAGTTTAGGACTAGCGGGAATCAATGAGCAGTTCTTC.

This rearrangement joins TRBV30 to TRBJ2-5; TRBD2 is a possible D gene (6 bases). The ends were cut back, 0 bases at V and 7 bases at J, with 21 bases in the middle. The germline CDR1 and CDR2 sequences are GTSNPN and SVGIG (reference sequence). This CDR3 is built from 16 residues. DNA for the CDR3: TGTGCCTGGAGTGTCGGGACTGGGGGAACGAGGGTGACCCAGTACTTC. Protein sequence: CAWSVGTGGTRVTQYF. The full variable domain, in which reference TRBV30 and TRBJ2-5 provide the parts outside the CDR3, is SQTIHQWPATLVQPVGSPLSLECTVEGTSNPNLYWYRQAAGRGLQLLFYSVGIGQISSEVPQNLSASRPQDRQFILSSKKLLLSDSGFYLCAWSVGTGGTRVTQYFGPGTRLLVL.

CDR3 sequence (DNA): TGTGCCAGCAGTTTTAATAGGGGGCAGGTCGGGGAGCTGTTTTTT. Translation: CASSFNRGQVGELFF. This chain connects TRBV27 to TRBJ2-2, with 7 bases lining up with TRBD1. This CDR3 contains 15 residues. Trimming took 3 bases from V and 7 from J; bases not matched to a gene: 8. Germline V gene lookup returns CDR1 MNHEY and CDR2 SMNVEV (reference sequence).

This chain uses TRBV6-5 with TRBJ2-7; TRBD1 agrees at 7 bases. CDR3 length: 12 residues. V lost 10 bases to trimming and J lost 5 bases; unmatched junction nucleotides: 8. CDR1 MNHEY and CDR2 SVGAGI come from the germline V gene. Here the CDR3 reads CATRLGGDEQYF. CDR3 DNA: TGTGCCACCCGCCTAGGGGGCGACGAGCAGTACTTC.

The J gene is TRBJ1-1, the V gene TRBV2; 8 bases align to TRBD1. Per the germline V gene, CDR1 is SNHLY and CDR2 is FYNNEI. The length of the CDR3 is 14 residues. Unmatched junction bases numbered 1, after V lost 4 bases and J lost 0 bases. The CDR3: CASSVQGVNTEAFF. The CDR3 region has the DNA TGTGCCAGCAGTGTACAGGGGGTGAACACTGAAGCTTTCTTT.

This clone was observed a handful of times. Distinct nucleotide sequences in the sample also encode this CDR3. The CDR3 nucleotides are TGTGCCTGGAGTCCTCGAGATACGCAGTATTTT. This translates into CAWSPRDTQYF. This sequence joins TRBV30 and TRBJ2-3, with D uncertain. V was trimmed by 2 bases and J by 5 bases, leaving 5 bases between them. The CDR3 spans 11 residues. The germline V gene encodes CDR1 GTSNPN and CDR2 SVGIG (reference sequence).

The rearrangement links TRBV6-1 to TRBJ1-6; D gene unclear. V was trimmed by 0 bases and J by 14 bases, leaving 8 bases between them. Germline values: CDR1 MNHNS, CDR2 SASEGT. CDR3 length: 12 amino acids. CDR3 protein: CASSEAGETLHF. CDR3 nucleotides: TGTGCCAGCAGTGAAGCGGGAGAAACCCTCCACTTT.

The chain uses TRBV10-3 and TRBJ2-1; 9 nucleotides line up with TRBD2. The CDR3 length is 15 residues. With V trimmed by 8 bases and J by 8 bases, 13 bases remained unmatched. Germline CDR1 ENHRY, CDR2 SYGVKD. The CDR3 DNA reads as TGTGCCATCGGCGGGACGGCGGGGGGGCCAGATGAGCAGTTCTTC. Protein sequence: CAIGGTAGGPDEQFF.

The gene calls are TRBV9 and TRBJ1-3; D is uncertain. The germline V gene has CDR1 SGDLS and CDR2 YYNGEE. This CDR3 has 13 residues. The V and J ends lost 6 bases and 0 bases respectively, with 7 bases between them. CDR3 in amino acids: CASTGSSGNTIYF. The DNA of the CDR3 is TGTGCCAGCACCGGGTCCTCTGGAAACACCATATATTTT.

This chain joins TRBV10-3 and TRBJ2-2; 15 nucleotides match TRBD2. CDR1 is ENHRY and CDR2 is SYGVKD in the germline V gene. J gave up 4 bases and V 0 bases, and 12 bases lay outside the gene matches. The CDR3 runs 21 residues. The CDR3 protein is CAISESLTGTSGRKVTGELFF. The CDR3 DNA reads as TGTGCCATCAGTGAGTCGCTTACCGGGACTAGCGGGAGGAAGGTCACCGGGGAGCTGTTTTTT.

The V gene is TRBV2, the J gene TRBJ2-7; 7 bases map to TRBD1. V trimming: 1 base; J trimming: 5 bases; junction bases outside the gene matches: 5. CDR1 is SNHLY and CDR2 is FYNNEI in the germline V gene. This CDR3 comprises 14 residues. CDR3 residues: CASSEGQGPHEQYF. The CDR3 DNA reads TGTGCCAGCAGTGAAGGACAGGGTCCCCACGAGCAGTACTTC.

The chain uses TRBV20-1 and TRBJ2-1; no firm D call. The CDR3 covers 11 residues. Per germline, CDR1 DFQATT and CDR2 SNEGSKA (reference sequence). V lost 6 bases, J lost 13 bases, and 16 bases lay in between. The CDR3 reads CSAKVPRGQFF. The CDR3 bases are TGCAGTGCCAAGGTTCCTAGAGGACAGTTCTTC.

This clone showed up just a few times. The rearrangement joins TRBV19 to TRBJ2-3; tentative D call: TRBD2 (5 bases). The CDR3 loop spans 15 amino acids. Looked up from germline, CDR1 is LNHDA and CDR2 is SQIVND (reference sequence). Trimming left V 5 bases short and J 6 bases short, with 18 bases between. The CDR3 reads CASSPQWLSGDTQYF. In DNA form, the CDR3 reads TGTGCCAGTAGTCCCCAGTGGCTGAGCGGTGATACGCAGTATTTT.

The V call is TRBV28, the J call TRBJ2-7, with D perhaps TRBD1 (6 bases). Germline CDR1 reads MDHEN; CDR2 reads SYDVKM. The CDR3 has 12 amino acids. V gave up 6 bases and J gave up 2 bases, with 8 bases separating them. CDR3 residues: CASRQGPYEQYF. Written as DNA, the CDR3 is TGTGCCAGCAGACAGGGCCCCTACGAGCAGTACTTC.

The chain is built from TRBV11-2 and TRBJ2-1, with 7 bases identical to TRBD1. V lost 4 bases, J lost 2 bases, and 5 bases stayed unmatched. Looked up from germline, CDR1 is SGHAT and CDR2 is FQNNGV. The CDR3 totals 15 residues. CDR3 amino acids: CASSSPDRAYNEQFF. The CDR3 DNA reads TGTGCCAGCAGCTCCCCCGACAGGGCCTACAATGAGCAGTTCTTC.

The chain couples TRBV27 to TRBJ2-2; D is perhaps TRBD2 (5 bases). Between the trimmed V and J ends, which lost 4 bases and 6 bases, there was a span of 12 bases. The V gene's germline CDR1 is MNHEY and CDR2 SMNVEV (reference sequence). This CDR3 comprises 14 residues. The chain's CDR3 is CASSSRTPPGELFF. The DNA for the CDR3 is TGTGCCAGCAGTTCGCGGACTCCACCCGGGGAGCTGTTTTTT.

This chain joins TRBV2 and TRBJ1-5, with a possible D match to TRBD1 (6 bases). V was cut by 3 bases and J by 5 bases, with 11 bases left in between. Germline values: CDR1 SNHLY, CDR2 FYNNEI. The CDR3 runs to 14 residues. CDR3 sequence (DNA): TGTGCCAGCAGTGAGCAGGGGTACGATCAGCCCCAGCATTTT. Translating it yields CASSEQGYDQPQHF.

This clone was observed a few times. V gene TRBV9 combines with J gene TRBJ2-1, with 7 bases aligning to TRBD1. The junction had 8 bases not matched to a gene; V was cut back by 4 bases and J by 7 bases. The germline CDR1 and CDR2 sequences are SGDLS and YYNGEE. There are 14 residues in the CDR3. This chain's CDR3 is CASSPGTAINEQFF. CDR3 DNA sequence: TGTGCCAGCAGCCCCGGGACAGCGATAAATGAGCAGTTCTTC.